This T cell receptor beta chain was observed in a study of T cells in Graves' hyperthyroidism and ophthalmopathy. The wider study: Upon initial diagnosis and before any treatment, peripheral blood was collected. Study results and limitations: Peripheral blood also featured most of the thyroid clonotypes expanded above 0.001.

Investigators excluded patients with uncontrolled infection, other autoimmune disease, pregnancy or lactation. Diagnoses were made from clinical symptoms, serum measures (thyroxine and TRAb), thyroid ultrasound and orbital computed tomography. Comment on this clonotype: No antigen is known for it.

Amplification of TCR beta CDR3 regions was performed using RNA transcripts as template. An initial round of RT-PCR targeting the TCR CDR3 relied on the HTBI primer set. Each CDR3 protein gets one entry after TCRdb re-called the multiplex PCR reads with MiXCR. Of about 640,000 distinct CDR3 sequences listed, less than 25% were seen once; the top ten hold 34%. With 5 bases removed from V and 3 bases from J, the gap between germline ends came to 14 bases. CDR3 length equals 14 residues. The V gene's germline CDR1 is MNHNS and CDR2 SASEGT. The V call is TRBV6-1, the J call TRBJ2-7; D remains ambiguous. The specimen sequenced was blood. The sequence was obtained from a young man with Graves' ophthalmopathy. The DNA of the CDR3 is TGTGCCAGCAGTTTCGACGGTGGGGACTACGAGCAGTACTTC. Its protein product is CASSFDGGDYEQYF.